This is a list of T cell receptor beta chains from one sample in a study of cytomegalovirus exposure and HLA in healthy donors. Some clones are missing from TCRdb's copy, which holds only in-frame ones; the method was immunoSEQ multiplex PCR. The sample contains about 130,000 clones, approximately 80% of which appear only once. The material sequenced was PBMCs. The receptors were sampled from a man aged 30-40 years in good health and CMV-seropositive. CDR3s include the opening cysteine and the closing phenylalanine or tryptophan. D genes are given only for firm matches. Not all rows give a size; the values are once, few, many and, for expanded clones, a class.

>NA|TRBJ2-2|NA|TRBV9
CASSVGSSGELFF
TGTGCCAGCAGCGTAGGGAGTTCCGGGGAGCTGTTTTTT
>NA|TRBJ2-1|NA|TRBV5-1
CASSAGLPSSNEQFF
TGCGCCAGCAGCGCAGGCCTGCCCTCCTCTAATGAGCAGTTCTTC
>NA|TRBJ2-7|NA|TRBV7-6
CASSRSPGDYEQYF
TGTGCCAGCAGCAGATCCCCAGGGGACTACGAGCAGTACTTC
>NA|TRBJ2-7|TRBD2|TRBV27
CASRPGTSGTEQYF
TGTGCCAGCAGGCCCGGGACTAGCGGGACCGAGCAGTACTTC
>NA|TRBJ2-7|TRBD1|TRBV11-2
CASSIDRVGFYEQYF
TGTGCCAGCAGCATCGACAGGGTGGGTTTCTACGAGCAGTACTTC
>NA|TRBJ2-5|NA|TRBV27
CASSKGEYRGETQYF
TGTGCCAGCAGTAAGGGAGAATATCGTGGCGAGACCCAGTACTTC
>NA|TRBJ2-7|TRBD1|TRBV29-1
CSVGFFGQAKYEQYF
TGCAGCGTTGGTTTTTTTGGACAGGCCAAATACGAGCAGTACTTC
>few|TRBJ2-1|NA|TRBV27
CASSLYVAGNEQFF
TGTGCCAGCAGTTTATACGTCGCGGGAAATGAGCAGTTCTTC
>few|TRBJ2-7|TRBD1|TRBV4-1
CASSQVQGAIPSLYEQYF
TGCGCCAGCAGCCAAGTGCAGGGGGCTATCCCCTCTCTTTACGAGCAGTACTTC
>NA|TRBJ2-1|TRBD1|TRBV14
CASSPRQGTINEQFF
TGTGCCAGCAGCCCCCGACAGGGAACAATCAATGAGCAGTTCTTC
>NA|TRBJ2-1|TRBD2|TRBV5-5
CASSQRLLAGVGGLNEQFF
TGTGCCAGCAGCCAACGTTTACTAGCGGGAGTTGGAGGACTCAATGAGCAGTTCTTC
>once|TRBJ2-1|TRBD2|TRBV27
CASSLFEVAGLTQGHEQFF
TGTGCCAGCAGTTTATTCGAGGTAGCGGGATTAACCCAAGGCCATGAGCAGTTCTTC
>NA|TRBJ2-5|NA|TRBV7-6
CASSFSVPAGRGTQYF
TGTGCCAGCAGCTTTTCTGTGCCCGCCGGTCGGGGGACCCAGTACTTC
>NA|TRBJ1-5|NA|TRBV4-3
CASSPRGNQPQHF
TGCGCCAGCAGCCCCCGGGGGAATCAGCCCCAGCATTTT
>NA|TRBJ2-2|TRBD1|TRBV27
CASSSVGQYTGELFF
TGTGCCAGCAGTTCCGTGGGACAGTACACCGGGGAGCTGTTTTTT